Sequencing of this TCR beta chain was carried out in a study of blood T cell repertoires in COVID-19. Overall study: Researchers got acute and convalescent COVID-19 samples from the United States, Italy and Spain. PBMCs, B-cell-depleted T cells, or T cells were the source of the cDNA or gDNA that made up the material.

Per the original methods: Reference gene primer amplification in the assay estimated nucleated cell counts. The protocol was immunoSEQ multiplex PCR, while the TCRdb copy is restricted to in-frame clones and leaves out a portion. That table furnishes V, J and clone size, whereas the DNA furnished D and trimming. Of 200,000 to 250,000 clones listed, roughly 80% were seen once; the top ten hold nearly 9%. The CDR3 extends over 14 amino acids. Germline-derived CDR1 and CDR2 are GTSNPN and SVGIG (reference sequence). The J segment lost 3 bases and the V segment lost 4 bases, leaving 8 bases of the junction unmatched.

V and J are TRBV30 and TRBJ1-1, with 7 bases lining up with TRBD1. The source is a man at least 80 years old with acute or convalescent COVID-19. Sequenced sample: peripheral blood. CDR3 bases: TGTGCCTGGAATCCGGGACAGTTCTACACTGAAGCTTTCTTT. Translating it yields CAWNPGQFYTEAFF.